The present TCR beta chain was sequenced within a study of response to subunit inactivated influenza vaccine. Study-level results: Each seasonal flu vaccination may recruit only limited new T cells, authors suggested.

This clonotype was seen only a few times. The target antigen is unknown. Trimming pared 1 base from V and 7 bases from J, leaving 10 bases between. The CDR3 extends over 14 amino acids. Germline-derived CDR1 and CDR2 are SGHNT and YENEEA. Each CDR3 protein gets one entry after TCRdb re-called the RT-PCR reads with MiXCR. The data hold 450,000 to 600,000 distinct CDR3 sequences, with approximately 17% observed a single time. This material consisted of CD4+ T cells sorted from PBMCs, taken less than 30 months after vaccination. The chain employs TRBV11-3 and TRBJ2-2; D possibly uses TRBD1 or TRBD2 (5 bases each). The origin of this receptor is a man in his fifties or sixties who received an inactivated influenza vaccine. The CDR3 sequence: CASSLVQGVGELFF. CDR3 DNA: TGTGCCAGCAGCTTAGTTCAGGGAGTCGGGGAGCTGTTTTTT.